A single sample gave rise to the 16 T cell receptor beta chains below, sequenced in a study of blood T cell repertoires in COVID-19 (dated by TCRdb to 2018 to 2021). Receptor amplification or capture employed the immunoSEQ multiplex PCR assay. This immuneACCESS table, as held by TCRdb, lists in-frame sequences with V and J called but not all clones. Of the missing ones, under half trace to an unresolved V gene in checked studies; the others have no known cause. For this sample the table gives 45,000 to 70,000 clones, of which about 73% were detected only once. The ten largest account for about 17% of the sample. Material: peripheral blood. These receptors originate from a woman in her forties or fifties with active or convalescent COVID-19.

The CDR3 sequence is CASSQDFAGGPHLQETQYF. Here the CDR3 DNA reads TGTGCCAGCAGCCAAGATTTTGCAGGGGGCCCTCATCTCCAAGAGACCCAGTACTTC. The V and J genes are TRBV3-1 (or the pseudogene TRBV3-2) and TRBJ2-5; 8 bases match TRBD1. V lost 0 bases and J lost 1; bases outside the gene matches: 13. Germline V lookup: CDR1 LGHDT, CDR2 YNNKEL (reference sequence). This CDR3 spans 19 amino acids.

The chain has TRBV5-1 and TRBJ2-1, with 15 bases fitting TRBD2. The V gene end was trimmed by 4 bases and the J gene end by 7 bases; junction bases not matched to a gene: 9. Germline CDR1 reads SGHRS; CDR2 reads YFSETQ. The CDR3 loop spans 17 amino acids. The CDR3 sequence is CASSPGLAGGRLNEQFF. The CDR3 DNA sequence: TGCGCCAGCAGCCCCGGACTAGCGGGAGGGAGGTTGAATGAGCAGTTCTTC.

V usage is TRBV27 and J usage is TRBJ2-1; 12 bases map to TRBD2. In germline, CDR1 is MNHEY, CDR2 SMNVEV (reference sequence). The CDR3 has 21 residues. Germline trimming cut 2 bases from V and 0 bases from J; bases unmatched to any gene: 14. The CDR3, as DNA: TGTGCCAGCAGTTTAAGTAGGCCGGGACTAGCGGGTAGGAGCTCCTACAATGAGCAGTTCTTC. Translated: CASSLSRPGLAGRSSYNEQFF.

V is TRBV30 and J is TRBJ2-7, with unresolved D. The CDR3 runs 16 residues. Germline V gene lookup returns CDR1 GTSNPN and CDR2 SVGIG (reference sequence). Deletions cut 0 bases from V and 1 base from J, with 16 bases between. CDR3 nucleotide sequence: TGTGCCTGGAGTGTACGGTTCGGGTTTCTTTCCTACGAGCAGTACTTC. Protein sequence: CAWSVRFGFLSYEQYF.

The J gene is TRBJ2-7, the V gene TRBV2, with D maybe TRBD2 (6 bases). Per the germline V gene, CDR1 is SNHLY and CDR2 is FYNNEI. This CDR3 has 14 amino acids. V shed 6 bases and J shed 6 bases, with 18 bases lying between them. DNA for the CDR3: TGTGCCAGCAGGGAGGGATACTACAGCGGCGAGCAGTACTTC. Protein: CASREGYYSGEQYF.

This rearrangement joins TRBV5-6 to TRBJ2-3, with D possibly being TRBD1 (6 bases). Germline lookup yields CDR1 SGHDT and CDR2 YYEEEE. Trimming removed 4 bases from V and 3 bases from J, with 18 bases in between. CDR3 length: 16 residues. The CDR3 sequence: CASSRIDNRATDTQYF. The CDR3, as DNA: TGTGCCAGCAGCCGTATTGACAACAGGGCTACAGATACGCAGTATTTT. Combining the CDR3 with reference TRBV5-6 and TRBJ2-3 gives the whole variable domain DAGVTQSPTHLIKTRGQQVTLRCSPKSGHDTVSWYQQALGQGPQFIFQYYEEEERQRGNFPDRFSGHQFPNYSSELNVNALLLGDSALYLCASSRIDNRATDTQYFGPGTRLTVL.

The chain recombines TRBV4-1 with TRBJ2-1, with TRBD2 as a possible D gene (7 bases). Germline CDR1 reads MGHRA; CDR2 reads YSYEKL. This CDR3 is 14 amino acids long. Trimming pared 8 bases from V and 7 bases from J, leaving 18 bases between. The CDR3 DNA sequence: TGCGCCAGCCGGTTGGGTGGGGGGGCAAATGAGCAGTTCTTC. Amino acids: CASRLGGGANEQFF.

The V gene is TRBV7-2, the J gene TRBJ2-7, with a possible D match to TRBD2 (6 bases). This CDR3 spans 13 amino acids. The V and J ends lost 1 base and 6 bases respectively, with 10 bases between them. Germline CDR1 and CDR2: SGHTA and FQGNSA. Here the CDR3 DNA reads TGTGCCAGCAGCTTAGGCGGGGAACGCGAGCAGTACTTC. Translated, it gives CASSLGGEREQYF.

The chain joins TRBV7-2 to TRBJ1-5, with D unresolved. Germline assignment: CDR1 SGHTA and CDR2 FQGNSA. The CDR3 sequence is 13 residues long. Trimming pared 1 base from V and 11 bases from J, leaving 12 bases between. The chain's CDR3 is CASSLGIERAQHF. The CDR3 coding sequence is TGTGCCAGCAGCTTAGGGATAGAGCGGGCCCAGCATTTT.

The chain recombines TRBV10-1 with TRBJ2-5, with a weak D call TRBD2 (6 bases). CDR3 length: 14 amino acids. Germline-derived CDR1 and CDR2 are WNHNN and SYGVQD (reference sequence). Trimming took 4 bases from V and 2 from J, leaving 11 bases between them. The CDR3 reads CASSGTGAQETQYF. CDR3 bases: TGCGCCAGCAGTGGAACGGGAGCTCAAGAGACCCAGTACTTC.

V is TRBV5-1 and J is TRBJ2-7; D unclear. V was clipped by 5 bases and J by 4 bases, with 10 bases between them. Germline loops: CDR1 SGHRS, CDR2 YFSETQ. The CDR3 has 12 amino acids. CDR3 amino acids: CASRSELYEQYF. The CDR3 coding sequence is TGCGCCAGCAGATCTGAGCTGTACGAGCAGTACTTC.

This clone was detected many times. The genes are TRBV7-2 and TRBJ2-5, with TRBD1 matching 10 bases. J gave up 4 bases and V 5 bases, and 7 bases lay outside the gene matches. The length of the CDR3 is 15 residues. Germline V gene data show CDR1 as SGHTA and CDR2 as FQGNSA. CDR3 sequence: CASSPRTGGGETQYF. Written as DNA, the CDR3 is TGTGCCAGCAGCCCTCGGACAGGGGGAGGAGAGACCCAGTACTTC.

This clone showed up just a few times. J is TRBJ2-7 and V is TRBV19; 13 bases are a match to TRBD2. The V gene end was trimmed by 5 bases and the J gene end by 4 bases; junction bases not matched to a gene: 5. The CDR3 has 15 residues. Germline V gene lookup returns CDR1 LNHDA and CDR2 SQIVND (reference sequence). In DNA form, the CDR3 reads TGTGCCAGTAGTGCAAGGACTAGCGGGAGTTACGAGCAGTACTTC. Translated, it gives CASSARTSGSYEQYF.

This CDR3 reads CASSLAQGNYYGYTF. The DNA for the CDR3 is TGTGCCAGCAGCTTGGCACAGGGGAACTACTATGGCTACACCTTC. V is TRBV5-5 and J is TRBJ1-2; 7 bases are a match to TRBD1. Germline V CDR1 and CDR2: SGHKS, YYEKEE (reference sequence). The CDR3 runs 15 residues. Unmatched junction bases numbered 5, after V lost 0 bases and J lost 3 bases.

The CDR3 is CASSYQGNEQFF. The CDR3 DNA reads as TGTGCCAGCAGTTACCAGGGGAATGAGCAGTTCTTC. This chain connects TRBV12-3 or TRBV12-4 to TRBJ2-1, with D perhaps matching TRBD1 (6 bases). The CDR3 covers 12 residues. Trimming cost V 4 bases and J 7 bases, with 8 bases left between them.

The CDR3 is CASSPTGTGGTEAFF. DNA for the CDR3: TGTGCCAGCTCACCAACCGGGACAGGGGGCACTGAAGCTTTCTTT. The chain uses TRBV18 and TRBJ1-1; 11 bases map to TRBD1. CDR1 and CDR2 from the germline V gene are KGHSH and LQKENI. The trim removed 2 bases at V and 4 bases at J, leaving 3 bases unmatched. This CDR3 is built from 15 residues.